This is a list of T cell receptor beta chains from one sample in a study of T-cell reconstitution after alpha-beta-depleted transplantation in children. From the PCR reads, TCRdb called clonotypes with MiXCR, one entry per CDR3 protein. Among approximately 400,000 distinct CDR3 sequences listed, roughly a tenth were seen once. Sequencing was performed on PBMCs from the stem cell graft donor, taken from the stem cell graft. These receptors were collected from a human donor who donated a stem cell graft to a child with acute myeloid leukemia. CDR3s include the opening cysteine and the closing phenylalanine or tryptophan. The D gene is left open where the match is weak. Rows may omit the clone size; those that give it use once, few, many or a size class.

abundance	v_gene	j_gene	d_gene	CDR3aa	CDR3nt
few	TRBV20-1	TRBJ2-1	-	CSANGSPLGNNEQFF	TGCAGTGCTAATGGGTCGCCCCTAGGAAACAATGAGCAGTTCTTC
many	TRBV6-5	TRBJ2-7	-	CASSYSKGSHEQYF	TGTGCCAGCAGTTACTCGAAAGGGAGCCACGAGCAGTACTTC
many	TRBV5-1	TRBJ2-7	TRBD1	CASSPGTATYEQYF	TGCGCCAGCAGCCCCGGGACAGCTACCTACGAGCAGTACTTC
-	TRBV7-8	TRBJ1-2	-	CASGDSGQGRRGYTF	TGTGCCAGCGGCGACAGTGGGCAGGGGAGGAGAGGCTACACCTTC
-	TRBV7-9	TRBJ1-1	-	CASRSLQGSMNTEAFF	TGTGCCAGCAGGAGCCTACAGGGCTCAATGAACACTGAAGCTTTCTTT
few	TRBV20-1	TRBJ1-5	TRBD1	CSAGGTDSNQPQHF	TGCAGTGCTGGAGGGACAGATAGCAATCAGCCCCAGCATTTT
many	TRBV4-2	TRBJ2-2	TRBD1	CASSQELGTAGELFF	TGTGCCAGCAGCCAAGAATTGGGGACAGCCGGGGAGCTGTTTTTT
many	TRBV5-1	TRBJ2-3	-	CASSLGQPTDTQYF	TGCGCCAGCAGTCTCGGCCAACCAACAGATACGCAGTATTTT
-	TRBV4-3	TRBJ2-2	-	CASSPLLSNTGELFF	TGCGCCAGCAGCCCCCTTCTAAGTAACACCGGGGAGCTGTTTTTT
-	TRBV10-2	TRBJ2-5	TRBD2	CASRDSGGRETQYF	TGCGCCAGCAGGGACTCGGGGGGTCGGGAGACCCAGTACTTC